The clone carrying this T cell receptor (beta chain) was recorded once. The sample belongs to a study of cytomegalovirus exposure and HLA in healthy donors. About the study: As released early, the data held some 85 million unique TCRs from HLA-typed donors.

The CDR3 has 14 amino acids. Germline V gene sequence: CDR1 SEHNR, CDR2 FQNEAQ (reference sequence). The germline V and J ends were trimmed by 3 bases and 4 bases, with 10 bases remaining between them. 60 Vbeta and 13 Jbeta primers were used in PCR. Per the original methods: In a later analysis, about 11 million of approximately 86 million unique beta chains occurred in at least two donors. Profiling relied on immunoSEQ multiplex PCR, and the TCRdb table lists in-frame clones only, not all of them. Clone size and the V and J calls come from that table; the DNA yielded D and trimming. Found here are 150,000 to 200,000 clones, roughly three quarters of them singletons; the top ten hold 2% to 2.5%.

The V gene is TRBV7-9, the J gene TRBJ1-5, with D unclear. This clonotype originated in a woman aged 25 to 39 in good health and CMV-seropositive. The sequencing input was PBMCs. As DNA, the CDR3 is TGTGCCAGCAGCTTTCCAGGAGGTAATCAGCCCCAGCATTTT. Amino acid sequence: CASSFPGGNQPQHF.